Each of the 22 T cell receptor beta chains below was sequenced from the same sample in a study of OX40 agonist ivuxolimab in advanced cancers. The data were produced by immunoSEQ multiplex PCR, yet TCRdb's version contains in-frame clones alone and is incomplete. The sample includes tens of thousands of clones, more than 85% of them seen just once. The material sequenced was CD4+ or CD8+ T cells sorted from blood, taken in a trial of the OX40 agonist ivuxolimab. These receptors came from an adult with an advanced solid tumor such as melanoma, head and neck, liver or kidney cancer.

The V gene is TRBV5-1, the J gene TRBJ2-7; D gene unclear. Trimming stripped 0 bases from V and 2 bases from J, with 9 bases between. Germline values: CDR1 SGHRS, CDR2 YFSETQ. This CDR3 has 14 residues. CDR3 loop: CASSLGDMTYEQYF. The CDR3 DNA reads TGCGCCAGCAGCTTGGGGGATATGACCTACGAGCAGTACTTC.

The chain links TRBV6-6 to TRBJ2-7; 7 nucleotides agree with TRBD1. CDR1 and CDR2 (germline): MNHNY, SVGAGI (reference sequence). V trimming: 7 bases; J trimming: 5 bases; junction bases outside the gene matches: 11. There are 14 residues in the CDR3. The CDR3 nucleotides read TGTGCCAGCACTCAGACAGGGTCGTGGGACGAGCAGTACTTC. It translates to CASTQTGSWDEQYF.

This clone came up once. The chain employs TRBV28 and TRBJ1-5; D perhaps matches TRBD1 (6 bases). V was pared by 6 bases and J by 7 bases, with 13 bases between. Per the germline V gene, CDR1 is MDHEN and CDR2 is SYDVKM. The CDR3 spans 13 residues. The CDR3 DNA reads TGTGCCAGCAGCTACCTTACAGGGCAGCCCCAGCATTTT. Translated: CASSYLTGQPQHF.

CDR3 sequence reads: CASTRGDYQETQYF. CDR3 nucleotides: TGTGCCAGCACCCGGGGGGACTACCAAGAGACCCAGTACTTC. This sequence joins TRBV7-9 and TRBJ2-5, with 7 bases matching TRBD2. CDR3 length: 14 amino acids. The V gene end was trimmed by 7 bases and the J gene end by 0 bases; junction bases not matched to a gene: 5. The germline V gene encodes CDR1 SEHNR and CDR2 FQNEAQ (reference sequence).

This chain links TRBV28 with TRBJ2-6, with 11 bases identical to TRBD1. The CDR3 runs to 17 residues. V shed 8 bases and J 2 bases; nucleotides not matched to a gene: 8. CDR1 and CDR2 from the germline V gene are MDHEN and SYDVKM. CDR3 sequence (DNA): TGTGCCAGCTCCCCGGACAGGGGGCTGGCTGGGGCCAACGTCCTGACTTTC. It specifies CASSPDRGLAGANVLTF.

The V gene is TRBV6-5, the J gene TRBJ2-5, with a tentative D call TRBD2 (5 bases). Looked up from germline, CDR1 is MNHEY and CDR2 is SVGAGI. The CDR3 loop spans 15 amino acids. Trimming took 0 bases from V and 2 from J, leaving 10 bases between them. The CDR3 spells CASSYSSGRQETQYF. CDR3 nucleotides: TGTGCCAGCAGTTACTCGAGCGGCAGGCAAGAGACCCAGTACTTC.

V gene TRBV7-3 combines with J gene TRBJ2-6; no reliable D call. CDR3 length equals 16 residues. Germline V gene lookup returns CDR1 SGHTA and CDR2 FQGTGA. V lost 1 base and J lost 0, with 7 bases in between. The CDR3 region has the DNA TGTGCCAGCAGCTTAAGTCGGCTCTCTGGGGCCAACGTCCTGACTTTC. Its translation: CASSLSRLSGANVLTF.

The chain joins TRBV19 to TRBJ2-3, with D perhaps matching TRBD2 (5 bases). Germline CDR1 and CDR2: LNHDA and SQIVND (reference sequence). The CDR3 covers 16 residues. Trimming stripped 5 bases from V and 0 bases from J, with 15 bases between. The chain's CDR3 is CASSGRPPPSTDTQYF. As DNA, the CDR3 is TGTGCCAGTAGTGGGAGACCACCCCCTAGCACAGATACGCAGTATTTT.

J is TRBJ1-2 and V is TRBV2, with 8 bases identical to TRBD1. The germline V gene has CDR1 SNHLY and CDR2 FYNNEI. V shed 6 bases, J shed 0 bases, and the junction held 6 bases outside the gene matches. This CDR3 spans 15 amino acids. The CDR3 coding sequence is TGTGCCAGCAGGCTACAGGGGGGAACTAACTATGGCTACACCTTC. Protein product: CASRLQGGTNYGYTF.

This chain connects TRBV2 to TRBJ1-1; weak D call: TRBD1 (6 bases). The CDR3 is 13 amino acids. V shed 6 bases and J shed 6 bases, with 14 bases lying between them. Germline V lookup: CDR1 SNHLY, CDR2 FYNNEI. This chain's CDR3 is CASSAQGLAEAFF. The CDR3 DNA reads as TGTGCCAGCAGCGCACAGGGTCTGGCTGAAGCTTTCTTT.

This chain connects TRBV7-9 to TRBJ2-3; D gene ambiguous. V lost 8 bases to trimming and J lost 11 bases, with 11 bases between them. Germline CDR1 and CDR2: SEHNR and FQNEAQ (reference sequence). The CDR3 spans 10 residues. The CDR3 DNA is TGTGCCAGCGGATCTTTCGAGCAGTATTTT. Amino acid sequence: CASGSFEQYF.

The J gene is TRBJ2-5, the V gene TRBV18, with 7 bases lining up with TRBD2. From germline, CDR1 is KGHSH and CDR2 LQKENI. After removal of 2 bases from V and 5 bases from J, the junction contained 14 bases not matched to a gene. The CDR3 loop spans 17 amino acids. DNA for the CDR3: TGTGCCAGCTCACCATCCTCGGGCAGCGGGAACTCCGAGACCCAGTACTTC. Amino acid sequence: CASSPSSGSGNSETQYF.

The J gene is TRBJ1-5, the V gene TRBV18; no definite D call. Germline values: CDR1 KGHSH, CDR2 LQKENI. V shed 6 bases and J shed 2 bases, with 8 bases lying between them. The CDR3 extends over 13 amino acids. CDR3 residues: CASSPDGNQPQHF. CDR3 nucleotide sequence: TGTGCCAGCTCTCCGGACGGCAATCAGCCCCAGCATTTT.

The V call is TRBV5-5, the J call TRBJ1-5; D may be TRBD1 (5 bases). CDR1 and CDR2 (germline): SGHKS, YYEKEE (reference sequence). The CDR3 extends over 18 amino acids. Trimming took off 4 bases at V and 3 bases at J, with 23 bases between the two ends. The CDR3 protein is CASSGGGIGVGDNQPQHF. DNA for the CDR3: TGTGCCAGCAGCGGGGGAGGGATCGGTGTCGGGGACAATCAGCCCCAGCATTTT.

In this sample, this clone turned up a few times. V and J are TRBV30 and TRBJ2-7; D remains ambiguous. V gave up 3 bases and J gave up 5 bases, with 8 bases separating them. CDR3 length: 11 residues. The V gene's germline CDR1 is GTSNPN and CDR2 SVGIG (reference sequence). CDR3: CAWSNGNEQYF. The CDR3 nucleotides read TGTGCCTGGAGCAATGGGAACGAGCAGTACTTC.

This chain connects TRBV11-3 to TRBJ2-7; D gene ambiguous. Germline assignment: CDR1 SGHNT and CDR2 YENEEA. V was shortened by 0 bases and J by 1 base, with 7 bases between the two germline ends. CDR3 size: 14 residues. CDR3 region: CASSLDAQSYEQYF. The CDR3 region has the DNA TGTGCCAGCAGCTTAGATGCCCAATCCTACGAGCAGTACTTC.

The gene calls are TRBV7-9 and TRBJ1-5; TRBD1 might be the D (5 bases). The CDR3 covers 13 residues. V was shortened by 5 bases and J by 5 bases, with 10 bases between the two germline ends. Germline lookup yields CDR1 SEHNR and CDR2 FQNEAQ (reference sequence). Here the CDR3 reads CASSTQGHQPQHF. The DNA for the CDR3 is TGTGCCAGCAGCACGCAGGGCCATCAGCCCCAGCATTTT.

The sample holds a few counts of this clone. The chain has TRBV25-1 and TRBJ1-1; D may be TRBD1 (5 bases). Trimming pared 4 bases from V and 10 bases from J, leaving 16 bases between. Germline CDR1 reads MGHDK; CDR2 reads SYGVNS. The CDR3 covers 13 residues. The CDR3 loop is CASSGVTGRIAFF. In DNA, the CDR3 is TGTGCCAGCAGTGGGGTAACGGGGCGGATAGCTTTCTTT.

This clone was seen only a few times. The V and J genes are TRBV28 and TRBJ1-5; TRBD1 might be the D (5 bases). Germline V gene data show CDR1 as MDHEN and CDR2 as SYDVKM. The CDR3 loop spans 14 amino acids. V gave up 7 bases and J gave up 4 bases, with 14 bases separating them. CDR3 residues: CASNSGYLNQPQHF. The CDR3 region has the DNA TGTGCCAGCAATTCAGGGTACCTAAATCAGCCCCAGCATTTT.

V gene TRBV2 combines with J gene TRBJ2-1, with TRBD2 matching over 7 bases. The CDR3 extends over 15 amino acids. J was trimmed by 3 bases and V by 7 bases; bases with no gene match: 9. Per germline, CDR1 SNHLY and CDR2 FYNNEI. CDR3 amino acids: CASILAPTSYNEQFF. Here the CDR3 DNA reads TGTGCCAGCATACTAGCGCCTACCAGCTACAATGAGCAGTTCTTC.

The CDR3 sequence is CASSPDVGLAKNIQYF. CDR3 in DNA: TGTGCCAGCAGCCCCGACGTGGGACTAGCCAAAAACATTCAGTACTTC. This chain links TRBV9 with TRBJ2-4; D is perhaps TRBD2 (6 bases). Trimming removed 4 bases from V and 0 bases from J, with 14 bases in between. The CDR3 is 16 amino acids. Germline loops: CDR1 SGDLS, CDR2 YYNGEE. Full variable domain (rest looked up from reference TRBV9 and TRBJ2-4): DSGVTQTPKHLITATGQRVTLRCSPRSGDLSVYWYQQSLDQGLQFLIQYYNGEERAKGNILERFSAQQFPDLHSELNLSSLELGDSALYFCASSPDVGLAKNIQYFGAGTRLSVL.

CDR3 sequence (DNA): TGTGCCAGCAGTTTGGCGGGAACTAATGAAAAACTGTTTTTT. Residues: CASSLAGTNEKLFF. The chain uses TRBV28 and TRBJ1-4; D unresolved. Looked up from germline, CDR1 is MDHEN and CDR2 is SYDVKM. V gave up 3 bases and J gave up 1 base, with 6 bases separating them. This CDR3 spans 14 amino acids.